This is a list of T cell receptor beta chains from one sample in a study of a mutant IDH1 vaccine in newly diagnosed glioma. Produced via immunoSEQ multiplex PCR; TCRdb's table is partial and in-frame only. The top ten hold roughly 2.8% of the sample, which has 65,000 to 70,000 clones, 80% to 90% seen once. Sequencing used PBMCs, obtained from a glioma patient treated with radiotherapy, temozolomide or both. Receptor source: a man under 40 with glioma. Both conserved end residues are part of each CDR3. Fields, in order: V gene, D gene, clone size, J gene, CDR3 protein, CDR3 DNA. D genes are given only for firm matches. Clone size is shown for a subset of rows, as once, few, many or a class of expanded clone.

>TRBV18|TRBD1|NA|TRBJ1-2
CASSTTGDGGYTF
TGTGCCAGCTCAACAACAGGGGACGGAGGCTACACCTTC
>TRBV7-9|NA|NA|TRBJ1-1
CASTPFSIATEAFF
TGTGCCAGCACCCCTTTTAGTATCGCGACTGAAGCTTTCTTT
>TRBV27|NA|NA|TRBJ2-7
CASSYRDLHYEQYF
TGTGCCAGCAGTTACAGGGACCTCCACTACGAGCAGTACTTC
>TRBV18|NA|NA|TRBJ2-7
CASALAEYEQYF
TGTGCCAGCGCCTTAGCGGAATACGAGCAGTACTTC
>TRBV4-2|TRBD1|once|TRBJ1-1
CASSSQGGTEAFF
TGTGCCAGCAGCTCCCAGGGGGGTACTGAAGCTTTCTTT
>TRBV18|NA|NA|TRBJ2-7
CASSPPGNTYEQYF
TGTGCCAGCTCACCCCCGGGAAATACCTACGAGCAGTACTTC
>TRBV5-4|NA|NA|TRBJ2-3
CASSQTQGSTDTQYF
TGTGCCAGCAGCCAAACACAGGGTAGCACAGATACGCAGTATTTT
>TRBV27|NA|NA|TRBJ1-1
CASSLGGGGTEAFF
TGTGCCAGCAGTTTGGGAGGTGGTGGGACTGAAGCTTTCTTT
>TRBV4-1|NA|NA|TRBJ2-3
CASSQDLRLTTSTDTQYF
TGCGCCAGCAGCCAAGATCTCCGCCTGACGACCAGCACAGATACGCAGTATTTT
>TRBV5-1|TRBD1|NA|TRBJ2-7
CASSLYRGASYEQYF
TGCGCCAGCAGCTTGTACAGGGGGGCCTCCTACGAGCAGTACTTC
>TRBV5-1|NA|NA|TRBJ1-4
CASSLAEGGKLFF
TGCGCCAGCAGCTTGGCAGAGGGCGGGAAACTGTTTTTT
>TRBV5-6|TRBD1|once|TRBJ1-2
CASSSNQGVNGYTF
TGTGCCAGCAGCTCGAACCAGGGGGTCAATGGCTACACCTTC
>TRBV5-6|TRBD1|NA|TRBJ2-1
CASSVAGGGEQFF
TGTGCCAGCAGCGTAGCAGGGGGCGGCGAGCAGTTCTTC
>TRBV7-9|TRBD1|NA|TRBJ2-7
CASRRGQGALEQYF
TGTGCCAGCAGGAGGGGACAGGGGGCCCTCGAGCAGTACTTC
>TRBV5-1|TRBD1|NA|TRBJ2-7
CASSRRGPWSDEQYF
TGCGCCAGCAGCCGCAGGGGGCCTTGGAGCGACGAGCAGTACTTC